Given below is one T cell receptor beta chain in context. This specimen belongs to a study of blood T cell repertoires in COVID-19. Background on the study: T cells, B-cell-depleted T cells, or PBMCs provided the cDNA or gDNA that served as material.

Deletions cut 4 bases from V and 3 bases from J, with 11 bases between. Germline CDR1 and CDR2: SNHLY and FYNNEI. This CDR3 is 14 amino acids long. How the authors handled the data: By means of reference gene primer amplification, nucleated cell counts were estimated. The data were produced by immunoSEQ multiplex PCR, yet TCRdb's version contains in-frame clones alone and is incomplete. The V and J calls and clone size come from that table; D and trimming were worked out from the DNA. The table lists 98,000 or so clones, approximately 88% of them singletons. This TCR was recovered from a man aged 55 to 69 with COVID-19, enrolled during active disease. The sequencing sample was made of peripheral blood. V usage is TRBV2 and J usage is TRBJ2-3; D call uncertain. The CDR3 DNA sequence: TGTGCCAGCAGTGGTATTTCCAGTACAGATACGCAGTATTTT. Translating it yields CASSGISSTDTQYF.